The 28 T cell receptor beta chains below come from one sample, sequenced in a study of a mutant IDH1 vaccine in newly diagnosed glioma. For these TCRs, the target antigens are not known. As for time point: week 35, safety follow-up. With topical imiquimod, each dose of the vaccine consisted of 300 ug of mutant IDH1 20-mer peptide. Assay: immunoSEQ multiplex PCR; the TCRdb copy retains only in-frame clones and omits some. The sample contains about 69,000 clones, more than 85% of which appear only once. The sample in question was PBMCs, obtained from a glioma patient whose treatment included an IDH1 peptide vaccine. These receptor sequences come from a man in his thirties or forties with glioma.

This chain joins TRBV11-2 and TRBJ2-2, with D unresolved. Trimming removed 2 bases at V and 4 bases at J, with 11 bases between. Germline V gives CDR1 SGHAT, CDR2 FQNNGV. The CDR3 consists of 15 residues. The CDR3 coding sequence is TGTGCCAGCAGCTTAAATTTGGTGGGCACCGGGGAGCTGTTTTTT. Protein: CASSLNLVGTGELFF. Looking up the rest from reference TRBV11-2 and TRBJ2-2 gives the full variable domain: EAGVAQSPRYKIIEKRQSVAFWCNPISGHATLYWYQQILGQGPKLLIQFQNNGVVDDSQLPKDRFSAERLKGVDSTLKIQPAKLEDSAVYLCASSLNLVGTGELFFGEGSRLTVL.

This clone was seen more than once but under ten times. This chain uses TRBV2 with TRBJ1-2; TRBD1 is a possible D gene (5 bases). CDR1 is SNHLY and CDR2 is FYNNEI in the germline V gene. Trimming took off 5 bases at V and 4 bases at J, with 11 bases between the two ends. The length of the CDR3 is 13 residues. The CDR3 region is CASSPGASYGYTF. CDR3 in DNA: TGTGCCAGCAGTCCCGGGGCCTCCTATGGCTACACCTTC.

The chain carries TRBV7-9 and TRBJ2-5; perhaps TRBD2 as D (6 bases). The CDR3 consists of 15 residues. Germline CDR1 reads SEHNR; CDR2 reads FQNEAQ (reference sequence). The V end lost 5 bases, the J end lost 3 bases, and 16 bases lay between the germline ends. The CDR3 DNA reads TGTGCCAGCAGCCCGTCGGCGGGACTTAAAGAGACCCAGTACTTC. Translated, it gives CASSPSAGLKETQYF.

The chain couples TRBV18 to TRBJ2-2; D may be TRBD2 (5 bases). The CDR3 spans 15 residues. V was clipped by 1 base and J by 4 bases, with 10 bases between them. In germline, CDR1 is KGHSH, CDR2 LQKENI. CDR3 sequence (DNA): TGTGCCAGCTCACCACGGGAGACGAGCACCGGGGAGCTGTTTTTT. Translated: CASSPRETSTGELFF.

A note on this clone: The identical CDR3 is also encoded by other nucleotide sequences in the sample. V usage is TRBV5-6 and J usage is TRBJ1-5, with 11 nucleotides matching TRBD1. This CDR3 is built from 13 residues. Unmatched junction bases numbered 1, after V lost 4 bases and J lost 7 bases. Germline values: CDR1 SGHDT, CDR2 YYEEEE. CDR3 in DNA: TGTGCCAGCAGCGGGACAGGGGGACAGCCCCAGCATTTT. Translating gives CASSGTGGQPQHF. Filled out from reference TRBV5-6 and TRBJ1-5, the complete variable domain reads DAGVTQSPTHLIKTRGQQVTLRCSPKSGHDTVSWYQQALGQGPQFIFQYYEEEERQRGNFPDRFSGHQFPNYSSELNVNALLLGDSALYLCASSGTGGQPQHFGDGTRLSIL.

This clone was counted between two and nine times. The sample holds other DNA sequences that translate to the same CDR3. The CDR3 protein is CASSQAGLNTEAFF. The CDR3 region has the DNA TGTGCCAGCAGCCAGGCAGGGCTGAACACTGAAGCTTTCTTT. This chain joins TRBV4-2 and TRBJ1-1; maybe TRBD1 (5 bases). Between the trimmed V and J ends, which lost 3 bases and 0 bases, there was a span of 8 bases. The CDR3 extends over 14 amino acids. Germline CDR1 reads LGHNA; CDR2 reads YNFKEQ.

This clone was recorded a few times. The V call is TRBV28, the J call TRBJ2-7; 8 bases map to TRBD1. From germline, CDR1 is MDHEN and CDR2 SYDVKM. V lost 3 bases to trimming and J lost 4 bases; unmatched junction nucleotides: 2. This CDR3 has 13 amino acids. The CDR3 DNA reads TGTGCCAGCAGTTTCCGGGACAGGTACGAGCAGTACTTC. This encodes CASSFRDRYEQYF.

The chain employs TRBV5-1 and TRBJ2-1; D may match TRBD1 or TRBD2 (5 bases each). CDR1 is SGHRS and CDR2 is YFSETQ in the germline V gene. The CDR3 runs to 14 residues. Trimming pared 0 bases from V and 10 bases from J, leaving 14 bases between. CDR3 nucleotides: TGCGCCAGCAGCTTGGCAGGGACGGCCAACGAGCAGTTCTTC. Protein product: CASSLAGTANEQFF.

This chain joins TRBV10-3 and TRBJ1-1; a possible D gene is TRBD1 (5 bases). V shed 2 bases and J shed 1 base, with 14 bases lying between them. Germline V gene lookup returns CDR1 ENHRY and CDR2 SYGVKD. This CDR3 contains 16 residues. CDR3 region: CAISESRGAGNTEAFF. DNA for the CDR3: TGTGCCATCAGTGAGAGTCGGGGCGCGGGGAACACTGAAGCTTTCTTT.

The chain links TRBV27 to TRBJ2-3; maybe TRBD2 (6 bases). The ends were cut back, 3 bases at V and 5 bases at J, with 6 bases in the middle. This CDR3 region has 12 residues. Germline values: CDR1 MNHEY, CDR2 SMNVEV (reference sequence). This CDR3 is CASSLGGDTQYF. In DNA, the CDR3 is TGTGCCAGCAGTTTGGGAGGAGATACGCAGTATTTT.

The J gene is TRBJ1-1, the V gene TRBV9, with D hard to call. Germline V gene lookup returns CDR1 SGDLS and CDR2 YYNGEE. CDR3 size: 14 residues. V was cut by 0 bases and J by 4 bases, with 10 bases left in between. CDR3 in amino acids: CASSVVRAGTEAFF. The CDR3 DNA sequence: TGTGCCAGCAGCGTAGTGAGGGCAGGCACTGAAGCTTTCTTT.

J is TRBJ1-4 and V is TRBV4-2; possibly TRBD1 for D (6 bases). Germline lookup yields CDR1 LGHNA and CDR2 YNFKEQ. V lost 2 bases and J lost 0, with 10 bases in between. The CDR3 length is 16 residues. CDR3 protein: CASSQRGQPTNEKLFF. Written as DNA, the CDR3 is TGTGCCAGCAGCCAACGCGGACAGCCAACTAATGAAAAACTGTTTTTT.

This chain uses TRBV28 with TRBJ1-3; 7 bases align to TRBD1. The CDR3 has 15 residues. The ends lost 3 bases at V and 2 bases at J; junction bases unmatched: 4. Germline V gives CDR1 MDHEN, CDR2 SYDVKM. CDR3 coding DNA: TGTGCCAGCAGTTTTTCTGACAGGGCTGGAAACACCATATATTTT. Its protein product is CASSFSDRAGNTIYF.

The rearrangement links TRBV28 to TRBJ1-6; weak D call: TRBD1 (6 bases). This CDR3 comprises 14 residues. The V gene lost 5 bases and the J gene lost 6 bases, with 11 bases spanning the gap. CDR1 and CDR2 from the germline V gene are MDHEN and SYDVKM. CDR3 in DNA: TGTGCCAGCAGTAACCGGGACATTAATTCACCCCTCCACTTT. Amino acids: CASSNRDINSPLHF.

The chain couples TRBV7-2 to TRBJ1-1; D possibly corresponds to TRBD1 (5 bases). Germline CDR1 and CDR2: SGHTA and FQGNSA. The CDR3 covers 15 residues. The V and J ends lost 5 bases and 0 bases respectively, with 13 bases between them. CDR3 region: CASSVGAQMNTEAFF. In DNA form, the CDR3 reads TGTGCCAGCAGCGTCGGGGCACAAATGAACACTGAAGCTTTCTTT.

The chain joins TRBV7-6 to TRBJ1-1; 7 positions agree with TRBD1. Germline CDR1 is SGHVS and CDR2 is FNYEAQ. The CDR3 length is 14 residues. The ends lost 0 bases at V and 6 bases at J; junction bases unmatched: 4. CDR3 amino acids: CASSLAPQGAEAFF. The CDR3 DNA sequence: TGTGCCAGCAGCTTAGCTCCCCAGGGGGCTGAAGCTTTCTTT.

The chain employs TRBV9 and TRBJ1-5; D unresolved. This CDR3 contains 15 residues. Trimming took off 1 base at V and 0 bases at J, with 8 bases between the two ends. Germline CDR1 SGDLS, CDR2 YYNGEE. The CDR3 bases are TGTGCCAGCAGCGTAAGCGGAAATAGCAATCAGCCCCAGCATTTT. Translating it yields CASSVSGNSNQPQHF.

V usage is TRBV7-3 and J usage is TRBJ1-3; D might be TRBD1 (5 bases). Between the trimmed V and J ends, which lost 10 bases and 3 bases, there was a span of 19 bases. This CDR3 comprises 15 residues. The germline V gene has CDR1 SGHTA and CDR2 FQGTGA. This CDR3 is CAKTQEGLNGNTIYF. CDR3 DNA sequence: TGTGCCAAAACACAGGAGGGCTTGAATGGAAACACCATATATTTT. Combining the CDR3 with reference TRBV7-3 and TRBJ1-3 gives the whole variable domain GAGVSQTPSNKVTEKGKYVELRCDPISGHTALYWYRQSLGQGPEFLIYFQGTGAADDSGLPNDRFFAVRPEGSVSTLKIQRTERGDSAVYLCAKTQEGLNGNTIYFGEGSWLTVV.

The chain couples TRBV6-6 to TRBJ2-5, with D maybe TRBD2 (6 bases). The DNA end favors TRBJ2-7, so the J call may be wrong. Germline V gene lookup returns CDR1 MNHNY and CDR2 SVGAGI (reference sequence). This CDR3 is built from 14 residues. This CDR3 reads CASSYSGSSYEQYF. Written as DNA, the CDR3 is TGTGCCAGCAGTTATTCCGGGAGCTCCTACGAGCAGTACTTC.

The genes are TRBV7-2 and TRBJ2-3; possible D gene TRBD1, 5 bases. CDR1 and CDR2 from the germline V gene are SGHTA and FQGNSA. This CDR3 has 13 amino acids. Trimming cost V 7 bases and J 4 bases, with 12 bases left between them. CDR3 loop: CASTAGNPDTQYF. The DNA of the CDR3 is TGTGCCAGCACGGCAGGGAACCCAGATACGCAGTATTTT.

This chain links TRBV28 with TRBJ1-5, with 10 bases fitting TRBD1. Germline CDR1 is MDHEN and CDR2 is SYDVKM. The CDR3 runs 14 residues. V trimming: 3 bases; J trimming: 4 bases; junction bases outside the gene matches: 0. This CDR3 reads CASSLDRGNQPQHF. CDR3 sequence (DNA): TGTGCCAGCAGTTTGGACAGGGGGAATCAGCCCCAGCATTTT.

In DNA form, the CDR3 reads TGTGCCAGTAGTATTGGCCCGCGAGAGGCTTTCTTT. It is translated as CASSIGPREAFF. The chain recombines TRBV19 with TRBJ1-1; D unclear. This CDR3 is 12 amino acids long. Trimming shortened V by 3 bases and J by 11 bases, and 13 bases separated the two germline ends. From germline, CDR1 is LNHDA and CDR2 SQIVND (reference sequence).

The genes are TRBV2 and TRBJ1-6, with D tentatively TRBD1 (5 bases). V was pared by 7 bases and J by 0 bases, with 13 bases between. Germline V gene sequence: CDR1 SNHLY, CDR2 FYNNEI. This CDR3 has 16 residues. The DNA of the CDR3 is TGTGCCAGCACCTTGACAGAAAGCTCCTATAATTCACCCCTCCACTTT. Its translation is CASTLTESSYNSPLHF. Full variable domain (remainder filled in from reference TRBV2 and TRBJ1-6): EPEVTQTPSHQVTQMGQEVILRCVPISNHLYFYWYRQILGQKVEFLVSFYNNEISEKSEIFDDQFSVERPDGSNFTLKIRSTKLEDSAMYFCASTLTESSYNSPLHFGNGTRLTVT.

The V call is TRBV6-1, the J call TRBJ1-2; D is possibly TRBD1 (5 bases). V was cut by 3 bases and J by 4 bases, with 15 bases left in between. Germline V gives CDR1 MNHNS, CDR2 SASEGT. The CDR3 covers 15 residues. The CDR3 DNA sequence: TGTGCCAGCAGTGATGGAGGAGGGGAAATCTATGGCTACACCTTC. Encoded protein: CASSDGGGEIYGYTF.

This rearrangement joins TRBV5-1 to TRBJ2-1, with TRBD1 matching 7 bases. The germline gives CDR1 SGHRS, CDR2 YFSETQ. This CDR3 contains 15 residues. With 3 bases clipped from V and 0 bases from J, the junction kept 3 bases outside the gene matches. The CDR3 DNA reads as TGCGCCAGCAGCTCCCGACAGGGCTCCTACAATGAGCAGTTCTTC. It translates to CASSSRQGSYNEQFF.

The chain couples TRBV6-6 to TRBJ1-5; 8 bases align to TRBD1. This CDR3 is 14 amino acids long. The germline CDR1 and CDR2 sequences are MNHNY and SVGAGI (reference sequence). Germline trimming cut 5 bases from V and 1 base from J; bases unmatched to any gene: 1. The CDR3 spells CASSRTGSNQPQHF. The CDR3 nucleotides are TGTGCCAGCAGTCGGACAGGGAGCAATCAGCCCCAGCATTTT.

The chain is built from TRBV2 and TRBJ2-7, with TRBD1 matching over 8 bases. The junction had 9 bases not matched to a gene; V was cut back by 8 bases and J by 3 bases. The germline V gene encodes CDR1 SNHLY and CDR2 FYNNEI. CDR3 length: 14 amino acids. As DNA, the CDR3 is TGTGCCAGCGGTATTGGGACAGGAGGCTACGAGCAGTACTTC. Protein product: CASGIGTGGYEQYF.

This clone was observed a few times. V usage is TRBV10-3 and J usage is TRBJ1-6; the match to TRBD1 covers 8 bases. The CDR3 length is 13 residues. Germline CDR1 ENHRY, CDR2 SYGVKD. Trimming cost V 8 bases and J 7 bases; bases outside gene matches: 4. CDR3 protein: CAIQGTGNSPLHF. CDR3 sequence (DNA): TGTGCCATCCAAGGGACAGGCAATTCACCCCTCCACTTT.